The 26 T cell receptor beta chains presented below share a single source sample, sequenced in a study of T cells after yellow fever vaccination. TCRdb re-analysed the 5' RACE reads in MiXCR, keeping a single row per CDR3 protein. Of some 390,000 distinct CDR3 sequences listed, more than 5.5% were seen once; the top ten hold over 14%. Here the sequenced sample was PBMCs, taken 5 days after the yellow fever booster vaccination. These receptors were taken from a man aged 25 to 40 who received the YFV17D yellow fever vaccine.

Comment on this clonotype: An end of the junction does not agree with germline; a read error may underlie this. The chain combines TRBV20-1 with TRBJ1-2, with D tentatively TRBD1 (6 bases). The germline CDR1 and CDR2 sequences are DFQATT and SNEGSKA (reference sequence). This CDR3 comprises 16 residues. In DNA, the CDR3 is TGCTGTGCTAATCCGGGACATGACATTAGCTACGGAGGCTACACCTTC. Amino acids: CCANPGHDISYGGYTF.

This clonotype occurred many times. This sequence joins TRBV9 and TRBJ2-2; the D gene is possibly TRBD1 (6 bases). The CDR3 length is 16 residues. V was cut by 4 bases and J by 2 bases, with 15 bases left in between. Germline assignment: CDR1 SGDLS and CDR2 YYNGEE. In DNA form, the CDR3 reads TGTGCCAGCAGCCCTACGGACAGACCTAACACCGGGGAGCTGTTTTTT. As protein: CASSPTDRPNTGELFF.

This clonotype has ten or more counts. The chain links TRBV4-3 to TRBJ2-1, with 8 positions matching TRBD2. In germline, CDR1 is LGHNA, CDR2 YSLEER. V was clipped by 4 bases and J by 7 bases; unmatched bases: 6. The CDR3 is 14 amino acids. The CDR3 DNA reads TGCGCCAGCAGCCCGAGCGGGAGTCGTAATGAGCAGTTCTTC. This translates into CASSPSGSRNEQFF.

The DNA for the CDR3 is TGTGCCAGCAGTTACTCGGGGACTAGCGGGGCGAATGAGCAGTTCTTC. Its protein product is CASSYSGTSGANEQFF. V and J are TRBV6-5 and TRBJ2-1, with 13 bases fitting TRBD2. With V trimmed by 0 bases and J by 7 bases, 3 bases remained unmatched. The germline gives CDR1 MNHEY, CDR2 SVGAGI. This CDR3 contains 16 residues.

This clonotype was picked up many times. The rearrangement uses TRBV7-9 and TRBJ2-7; D gene ambiguous. The CDR3 totals 9 residues. Germline CDR1 reads SEHNR; CDR2 reads FQNEAQ (reference sequence). The DNA of the CDR3 is TGTGCCAGCAGCTTGGCCCTAGGCGTC. This translates into CASSLALGV.

This chain connects TRBV4-3 to TRBJ2-1, with TRBD2 matching 8 bases. The CDR3 runs to 14 residues. J lost 8 bases, V lost 5 bases, and 8 bases had no gene match. Germline loops: CDR1 LGHNA, CDR2 YSLEER. CDR3: CASSRLANADEQFF. Written as DNA, the CDR3 is TGCGCCAGCAGCAGACTAGCGAACGCGGATGAGCAGTTCTTC.

V is TRBV20-1 and J is TRBJ2-1; maybe TRBD2 (6 bases). Germline V CDR1 and CDR2: DFQATT, SNEGSKA (reference sequence). The CDR3 totals 13 residues. The CDR3 sequence is CIAGPARGNEQFF. In DNA, the CDR3 is TGCATCGCGGGACCGGCTCGCGGCAATGAGCAGTTCTTC.

The sample holds a few counts of this clonotype. The genes are TRBV7-2 and TRBJ2-7; 7 positions agree with TRBD2. The CDR3 is 13 amino acids. V shed 3 bases and J 5 bases; nucleotides not matched to a gene: 4. In germline, CDR1 is SGHTA, CDR2 FQGNSA. In DNA form, the CDR3 reads TGTGCCAGCAGCTTTGGGAGGGGTGACGAGCAGTACTTC. Residues: CASSFGRGDEQYF.

This clonotype was counted at least ten times. This chain links TRBV12-3 or TRBV12-4 with TRBJ2-5; D is perhaps TRBD2 (6 bases). Trimming cost V 6 bases and J 5 bases, with 13 bases left between them. CDR3 length: 13 amino acids. CDR3 region: CASRRGAQETQYF. The CDR3 bases are TGTGCCAGCAGGCGCGGGGCGCAGGAGACCCAGTACTTC.

This clonotype turned up a few times. V gene TRBV6-1 combines with J gene TRBJ1-6; D remains unclear. The CDR3 is 14 amino acids. Trimming cost V 7 bases and J 6 bases, with 13 bases left between them. Looked up from germline, CDR1 is MNHNS and CDR2 is SASEGT. In DNA form, the CDR3 reads TGTGCCAGCAATCTCCGGGCAGTTAATTCACCCCTCCACTTT. This translates into CASNLRAVNSPLHF.

This clonotype was counted only a few times. In DNA, the CDR3 is TGCAGTGCTAGAGACCTTGTGGGGACGGGTTTTAATCAGCCCCAGCATTTT. Translated: CSARDLVGTGFNQPQHF. V usage is TRBV20-1 and J usage is TRBJ1-5; TRBD1 might be the D (5 bases). Trimming left V 0 bases short and J 4 bases short, with 19 bases between. Germline CDR1 reads DFQATT; CDR2 reads SNEGSKA (reference sequence). This CDR3 is built from 17 residues.

In its sample, this clonotype was seen many times. The chain links TRBV7-9 to TRBJ1-5, with 9 bases that match TRBD1. Trimming took 5 bases from V and 7 from J; bases not matched to a gene: 9. Looked up from germline, CDR1 is SEHNR and CDR2 is FQNEAQ (reference sequence). The CDR3 length is 15 residues. The CDR3 DNA reads TGTGCCAGCAGCGAGGGACAGGGAGGGGGGCAGCCCCAGCATTTT. It is translated as CASSEGQGGGQPQHF.

This clonotype was found many times. The chain is built from TRBV6-1 and TRBJ2-6; D is uncertain. In germline, CDR1 is MNHNS, CDR2 SASEGT. The CDR3 runs to 15 residues. With 6 bases removed from V and 2 bases from J, the gap between germline ends came to 11 bases. CDR3 amino acids: CASRTRTPGANVLTF. As DNA, the CDR3 is TGTGCCAGCAGGACGCGGACCCCTGGGGCCAACGTCCTGACTTTC.

This clonotype has just a few counts. The chain joins TRBV30 to TRBJ2-3; tentatively, D is TRBD1 or TRBD2 (6 bases each). CDR3 length equals 17 residues. V was cut by 0 bases and J by 2 bases, with 18 bases left in between. CDR1 is GTSNPN and CDR2 is SVGIG in the germline V gene (reference sequence). Written as DNA, the CDR3 is TGTGCCTGGAGTGTAAAGTTCCGGGGGCTGTTCACAGATACGCAGTATTTT. It encodes CAWSVKFRGLFTDTQYF.

This clonotype was seen repeatedly, ten times or more. This chain uses TRBV7-2 with TRBJ2-2; 9 bases map to TRBD2. The V gene end was trimmed by 5 bases and the J gene end by 5 bases; junction bases not matched to a gene: 9. The CDR3 is made up of 16 amino acids. Germline V gene data show CDR1 as SGHTA and CDR2 as FQGNSA. The CDR3, as DNA: TGTGCCAGCAGCCCTGCTAGCGGGGAGAATACCGGGGAGCTGTTTTTT. Encoded protein: CASSPASGENTGELFF.

This clonotype was picked up many times. The chain links TRBV5-1 to TRBJ2-1; D is unresolved. Germline values: CDR1 SGHRS, CDR2 YFSETQ. Trimming removed 0 bases from V and 1 base from J, with 11 bases in between. The CDR3 runs 16 residues. This CDR3 reads CASSLEYQRSYNEQFF. CDR3 coding DNA: TGCGCCAGCAGCTTGGAATACCAGCGTTCCTACAATGAGCAGTTCTTC.

The rearrangement uses TRBV11-3 and TRBJ2-1; D not resolved. The CDR3 has 13 residues. Germline V gene data show CDR1 as SGHNT and CDR2 as YENEEA. Trimming removed 5 bases from V and 4 bases from J, with 9 bases in between. CDR3 sequence (DNA): TGTGCCAGCAGCGCTAATAGTTACAATGAGCAGTTCTTC. The encoded protein is CASSANSYNEQFF.

There are a few counts of this clonotype. The J gene is TRBJ2-1, the V gene TRBV15, with D perhaps TRBD1 or TRBD2 (5 bases each). Per germline, CDR1 LNHNV and CDR2 YYDKDF (reference sequence). Trimming shortened V by 6 bases and J by 9 bases, and 12 bases separated the two germline ends. The CDR3 runs 12 residues. CDR3 coding DNA: TGTGCCACCAGTTACGGGGACGGTGAGCAGTTCTTC. It codes for CATSYGDGEQFF.

This clonotype was counted at least ten times. This chain uses TRBV5-1 with TRBJ2-5; D may be TRBD1 or TRBD2 (5 bases each). Trimming removed 2 bases from V and 7 bases from J, with 15 bases in between. Germline CDR1 SGHRS, CDR2 YFSETQ. The CDR3 totals 14 residues. The CDR3 spells CASSFRRDEGTQYF. The CDR3 DNA reads as TGCGCCAGCAGCTTTCGCAGGGACGAGGGGACCCAGTACTTC.

V and J are TRBV6-1 and TRBJ2-7; TRBD1 aligns across 8 bases. The V segment lost 2 bases and the J segment 1 base; nucleotides outside the gene matches: 4. The germline V gene has CDR1 MNHNS and CDR2 SASEGT. The CDR3 is 15 amino acids. CDR3 in DNA: TGTGCCAGCAGTGAACCGGGACAGGCATCCTACGAGCAGTACTTC. As protein: CASSEPGQASYEQYF.

This clonotype was counted ten times or more. The chain carries TRBV24-1 and TRBJ1-2, with 7 nucleotides matching TRBD1. The CDR3 runs 12 residues. Germline CDR1 KGHDR, CDR2 SFDVKD. V was clipped by 12 bases and J by 4 bases; unmatched bases: 7. The CDR3 DNA sequence: TGTGCCCCCGAAGCAGGGGGCTATGGCTACACCTTC. This encodes CAPEAGGYGYTF.

V and J are TRBV7-2 and TRBJ1-2, with TRBD1 matching 7 bases. Germline V gene sequence: CDR1 SGHTA, CDR2 FQGNSA. The CDR3 length is 15 residues. The V and J ends lost 5 bases and 4 bases, in that order; junction bases with no gene match: 10. CDR3 in amino acids: CASSQGQATFYGYTF. The DNA of the CDR3 is TGTGCCAGCAGCCAAGGACAGGCTACATTCTATGGCTACACCTTC.

This clonotype was seen ten or more times. The chain links TRBV20-1 to TRBJ1-2, with TRBD1 matching 8 bases. The CDR3 runs to 11 residues. V shed 5 bases, J shed 8 bases, and the junction held 4 bases outside the gene matches. Per germline, CDR1 DFQATT and CDR2 SNEGSKA (reference sequence). CDR3 sequence (DNA): TGCAGTGCTGTCGGACAGGGAGGCTACACCTTC. It yields the protein CSAVGQGGYTF.

This clonotype came up many times. The gene calls are TRBV7-2 and TRBJ2-2; TRBD2 might be the D (5 bases). Germline V lookup: CDR1 SGHTA, CDR2 FQGNSA. CDR3 length: 15 amino acids. Trimming shortened V by 1 base and J by 7 bases, and 13 bases separated the two germline ends. In DNA form, the CDR3 reads TGTGCCAGCAGCTTAGAGCGGACGGTGGGCGGGGAGCTGTTTTTT. This translates into CASSLERTVGGELFF. The full variable domain, completed using reference TRBV7-2 and TRBJ2-2, is GAGVSQSPSNKVTEKGKDVELRCDPISGHTALYWYRQSLGQGLEFLIYFQGNSAPDKSGLPSDRFSAERTGGSVSTLTIQRTQQEDSAVYLCASSLERTVGGELFFGEGSRLTVL.

This clonotype was detected many times. V and J are TRBV2 and TRBJ2-2; 7 nucleotides agree with TRBD1. The CDR3 loop spans 12 amino acids. CDR1 and CDR2 (germline): SNHLY, FYNNEI. Trimming cost V 4 bases and J 9 bases; bases outside gene matches: 2. The CDR3 sequence is CASSVQGWELFF. For the CDR3, the DNA is TGTGCCAGCAGTGTACAGGGGTGGGAGCTGTTTTTT.

In its sample, this clonotype was seen a few times. The chain joins TRBV5-4 to TRBJ2-2; perhaps TRBD1 as D (6 bases). The germline CDR1 and CDR2 sequences are SGHNT and YYREEE (reference sequence). Trimming took off 6 bases at V and 5 bases at J, with 11 bases between the two ends. This CDR3 is 13 amino acids long. CDR3 amino acids: CASNQGPTGELFF. The DNA for the CDR3 is TGTGCCAGCAACCAGGGGCCGACCGGGGAGCTGTTTTTT.